One and the same sample provided the 30 T cell receptor beta chains below, sequenced in a study of blood T cell repertoires in COVID-19 (dated by TCRdb to 2019 to 2021). Receptor libraries were prepared by the immunoSEQ multiplex PCR assay. As stored in TCRdb, this immuneACCESS dataset retains in-frame rearrangements with V and J assigned. A fraction of the clones does not appear; measured against another copy, unresolved V genes explain less than half of the discrepancy, and the remainder lacks a known reason. The sample profile shows roughly 300,000 clones; around 84% of them were found once. The ten largest make up under 3% of the sample. The source material was PBMCs or T cells enriched from blood (not recorded which). The receptors shown here come from a woman in her fifties or sixties who had recovered from COVID-19.

The chain carries TRBV19 and TRBJ1-4; D is unresolved. Germline V CDR1 and CDR2: LNHDA, SQIVND (reference sequence). The CDR3 is 16 residues long. V lost 8 bases and J lost 0, with 16 bases in between. The CDR3 DNA reads as TGTGCCAGTTTGGGTGGGCACTCTGCAACTAATGAAAAACTGTTTTTT. The encoded protein is CASLGGHSATNEKLFF.

This chain uses TRBV2 with TRBJ2-2, with a possible D match to TRBD1 (5 bases). The CDR3 is 13 amino acids. Trimming took 7 bases from V and 3 from J, leaving 9 bases between them. The V gene's germline CDR1 is SNHLY and CDR2 FYNNEI. The CDR3 nucleotides are TGTGCCAGCAAGGGGTCGCACACCGGGGAGCTGTTTTTT. Translation gives CASKGSHTGELFF. The full variable domain, completed using reference TRBV2 and TRBJ2-2, is EPEVTQTPSHQVTQMGQEVILRCVPISNHLYFYWYRQILGQKVEFLVSFYNNEISEKSEIFDDQFSVERPDGSNFTLKIRSTKLEDSAMYFCASKGSHTGELFFGEGSRLTVL.

The rearrangement joins TRBV10-3 to TRBJ1-1; 9 nucleotides line up with TRBD1. V shed 6 bases and J 8 bases; nucleotides not matched to a gene: 1. This CDR3 comprises 11 residues. Germline CDR1 reads ENHRY; CDR2 reads SYGVKD. The chain's CDR3 is CAIRGQGEAFF. CDR3 DNA sequence: TGTGCCATCAGGGGACAGGGAGAAGCTTTCTTT.

The chain joins TRBV29-1 to TRBJ2-7, with D perhaps matching TRBD1 (5 bases). The CDR3 consists of 12 residues. Germline CDR1 SQVTM, CDR2 ANQGSEA. Trimming took 5 bases from V and 2 from J, leaving 10 bases between them. DNA of the CDR3: TGCAGCGTTACAGGCAATGCCTACGAGCAGTACTTC. It yields the protein CSVTGNAYEQYF.

CDR3 nucleotides: TGTGCCAGCAACACTCAGGGGGCCTACGAGCAGTACTTC. Residues: CASNTQGAYEQYF. The rearrangement links TRBV7-2 to TRBJ2-7; TRBD1 matches 7 bases. CDR1 and CDR2 (germline): SGHTA, FQGNSA. The CDR3 totals 13 residues. V dropped 7 bases and J dropped 2; count of bases not matched to a gene: 5.

In nucleotides, the CDR3 is TGCGCCAGCAGCTTGGAGGGGAAAGCTTGGGCTTTCTTT. It is translated as CASSLEGKAWAFF. The genes are TRBV5-1 and TRBJ1-1, with D possibly TRBD1 on 5 matching bases. From germline, CDR1 is SGHRS and CDR2 YFSETQ. V lost 0 bases to trimming and J lost 11 bases, with 14 bases between them. The CDR3 contains 13 residues.

The J gene is TRBJ1-4, the V gene TRBV6-5; D might be TRBD1 (5 bases). Germline V gives CDR1 MNHEY, CDR2 SVGAGI. There are 13 residues in the CDR3. Between the trimmed V and J ends, which lost 10 bases and 3 bases, there was a span of 12 bases. CDR3 protein: CATKRGSNEKLFF. CDR3 DNA sequence: TGTGCCACCAAGCGGGGGTCTAATGAAAAACTGTTTTTT.

J is TRBJ2-7 and V is TRBV7-9; D unclear. Germline V gene data show CDR1 as SEHNR and CDR2 as FQNEAQ (reference sequence). The V end was cut by 1 base, the J end by 9 bases, with 10 bases between. The CDR3 has 12 amino acids. The CDR3 loop is CASSLGSTVQYF. In DNA, the CDR3 is TGTGCCAGCAGCTTAGGAAGTACTGTGCAGTACTTC.

V is TRBV6-2 or TRBV6-3 and J is TRBJ2-2, with TRBD2 matching over 7 bases. The CDR3 covers 15 residues. With V trimmed by 2 bases and J by 5 bases, 5 bases remained unmatched. Germline CDR1 and CDR2: MNHEY and SVGEGT. CDR3 in amino acids: CASSYTGGSTGELFF. The CDR3 DNA follows: TGTGCCAGCAGTTACACAGGCGGGAGTACCGGGGAGCTGTTTTTT.

The V gene is TRBV5-1, the J gene TRBJ1-1; a weak D match, TRBD1 (5 bases). The CDR3 length is 14 residues. The ends were cut back, 4 bases at V and 4 bases at J, with 14 bases in the middle. The germline V gene encodes CDR1 SGHRS and CDR2 YFSETQ. The CDR3 reads CASSLGRGSTEAFF. In DNA, the CDR3 is TGCGCCAGCAGCCTCGGTCGGGGGAGCACTGAAGCTTTCTTT. Drawing the rest from reference TRBV5-1 and TRBJ1-1, the complete variable domain is KAGVTQTPRYLIKTRGQQVTLSCSPISGHRSVSWYQQTPGQGLQFLFEYFSETQRNKGNFPGRFSGRQFSNSRSEMNVSTLELGDSALYLCASSLGRGSTEAFFGQGTRLTVV.

This clone appeared a single time. V and J are TRBV4-3 and TRBJ1-6; TRBD1 is a possible D gene (5 bases). The germline V gene has CDR1 LGHNA and CDR2 YSLEER. V dropped 0 bases and J dropped 10 bases, with 13 bases sitting between them. The CDR3 is made up of 15 amino acids. CDR3 in DNA: TGCGCCAGCAGCCAAGAATGGGGCAGGGAATCACCCCTCCACTTT. As protein: CASSQEWGRESPLHF.

The chain uses TRBV21-1 and TRBJ1-3. TRBV21-1 is an annotated pseudogene. The CDR3 has 20 amino acids. The CDR3 loop is CASSTRVRGSTLEAGNTIYF. The CDR3 coding sequence is TGTGCCAGCAGCACCCGCGTTCGGGGGTCGACCTTGGAAGCTGGAAACACCATATATTTT.

This clone was picked up one time. This rearrangement joins TRBV3-1 (or the pseudogene TRBV3-2) to TRBJ1-1; D is unresolved. The CDR3 is 16 amino acids. Germline CDR1 and CDR2: LGHDT and YNNKEL (reference sequence). Trimming shortened V by 1 base and J by 3 bases, and 15 bases separated the two germline ends. CDR3 DNA: TGTGCCAGCAGCCAAGCGGCGCCACCCGGGGACACTGAAGCTTTCTTT. The encoded protein is CASSQAAPPGDTEAFF.

The chain is built from TRBV10-3 and TRBJ1-1, with 7 positions matching TRBD1. The CDR3 is 15 amino acids. V lost 0 bases, J lost 7 bases, and 8 bases stayed unmatched. Germline V gives CDR1 ENHRY, CDR2 SYGVKD. In DNA form, the CDR3 reads TGTGCCATCAGTGAGTCGACGAGAGGGGGCGTTGAAGCTTTCTTT. Translated: CAISESTRGGVEAFF.

The DNA for the CDR3 is TGTGCCAGCAGCTTACCGGGGGTCTATGGCTACACCTTC. Protein product: CASSLPGVYGYTF. The chain couples TRBV7-9 to TRBJ1-2; TRBD1 is a possible D gene (5 bases). The CDR3 covers 13 residues. From germline, CDR1 is SEHNR and CDR2 FQNEAQ (reference sequence). V lost 2 bases and J lost 4, with 8 bases in between.

The J gene is TRBJ2-7, the V gene TRBV28; perhaps TRBD1 as D (6 bases). Germline V gene sequence: CDR1 MDHEN, CDR2 SYDVKM. V dropped 6 bases and J dropped 2 bases, with 14 bases sitting between them. This CDR3 has 14 amino acids. CDR3 in amino acids: CASSPGTRPYEQYF. CDR3 coding DNA: TGTGCCAGCAGCCCCGGGACAAGACCCTACGAGCAGTACTTC.

This chain links TRBV6-5 with TRBJ1-1; unclear D gene. This CDR3 contains 14 residues. Germline V gene lookup returns CDR1 MNHEY and CDR2 SVGAGI. Trimming stripped 5 bases from V and 3 bases from J, with 13 bases between. The CDR3 region is CASSRDSGYTEAFF. CDR3 DNA: TGTGCCAGCAGTCGCGATTCGGGTTACACTGAAGCTTTCTTT.

This chain uses TRBV6-5 with TRBJ1-6, with 7 bases lining up with TRBD1. The CDR3 length is 15 residues. The trim removed 5 bases at V and 3 bases at J, leaving 4 bases unmatched. Germline lookup yields CDR1 MNHEY and CDR2 SVGAGI. CDR3 coding DNA: TGTGCCAGCAGTAAATGGACAGGCTATAATTCACCCCTCCACTTT. This encodes CASSKWTGYNSPLHF.

Only a few counts were recorded for this clone. The CDR3 DNA is TGCAGTGCTAGTGTGCCAGGCTTGGCTCAAACTTATGGCTACACCTTC. It specifies CSASVPGLAQTYGYTF. The rearrangement links TRBV20-1 to TRBJ1-2; D is undetermined. The germline V and J ends were trimmed by 3 bases and 5 bases, with 22 bases remaining between them. Per the germline V gene, CDR1 is DFQATT and CDR2 is SNEGSKA (reference sequence). The CDR3 has 16 residues.

The chain joins TRBV3-1 (or the pseudogene TRBV3-2) to TRBJ2-7, with a weak D call TRBD1 (5 bases). Germline-derived CDR1 and CDR2 are LGHDT and YNNKEL (reference sequence). The ends were cut back, 2 bases at V and 6 bases at J, with 5 bases in the middle. This CDR3 comprises 11 residues. The CDR3 sequence is CASSQQGEQYF. Here the CDR3 DNA reads TGTGCCAGCAGCCAACAGGGCGAGCAGTACTTC.

V and J are TRBV2 and TRBJ1-3; D is unclear. The germline gives CDR1 SNHLY, CDR2 FYNNEI. The CDR3 length is 17 residues. The V and J ends lost 2 bases and 4 bases respectively, with 18 bases between them. The DNA of the CDR3 is TGTGCCAGCAGTGAAATTCGGCCAGCTCTAGGAGGAAACACCATATATTTT. It yields the protein CASSEIRPALGGNTIYF.

The chain combines TRBV19 with TRBJ2-7, with 10 bases fitting TRBD1. The CDR3 is 15 residues long. CDR1 LNHDA and CDR2 SQIVND come from the germline V gene (reference sequence). Trimming removed 2 bases from V and 2 bases from J; junction bases left unmatched: 3. The CDR3, as DNA: TGTGCCAGTAGTATATCTGGACAGGGGGCCTACGAGCAGTACTTC. It encodes CASSISGQGAYEQYF.

This chain joins TRBV4-1 and TRBJ2-5, with 7 bases fitting TRBD1. The CDR3 consists of 16 residues. The ends lost 0 bases at V and 2 bases at J; junction bases unmatched: 6. Germline values: CDR1 MGHRA, CDR2 YSYEKL. The CDR3 sequence: CASSQDWQGVQETQYF. The DNA of the CDR3 is TGCGCCAGCAGCCAAGATTGGCAGGGGGTACAAGAGACCCAGTACTTC.

The chain employs TRBV9 and TRBJ1-4, with TRBD1 matching 11 bases. Germline lookup yields CDR1 SGDLS and CDR2 YYNGEE. The J segment lost 7 bases and the V segment lost 2 bases, leaving 4 bases of the junction unmatched. CDR3 length equals 15 residues. CDR3 sequence: CASSVRTGGVEKLFF. DNA of the CDR3: TGTGCCAGCAGCGTTCGGACAGGGGGCGTTGAAAAACTGTTTTTT.

The chain uses TRBV5-6 and TRBJ2-1; weak D call: TRBD1 (6 bases). Between the trimmed V and J ends, which lost 0 bases and 2 bases, there was a span of 12 bases. This CDR3 region has 16 residues. The germline CDR1 and CDR2 sequences are SGHDT and YYEEEE. DNA for the CDR3: TGTGCCAGCAGCTTGGGCGGGTGGACAGCCTACAATGAGCAGTTCTTC. Translating gives CASSLGGWTAYNEQFF.

V usage is TRBV28 and J usage is TRBJ1-2; TRBD1 matches at 7 bases. CDR3 length: 15 residues. Germline-derived CDR1 and CDR2 are MDHEN and SYDVKM. After removal of 3 bases from V and 5 bases from J, the junction contained 9 bases not matched to a gene. The CDR3 reads CASSLGLTGLYGYTF. In DNA form, the CDR3 reads TGTGCCAGCAGTTTGGGACTGACAGGGCTTTATGGCTACACCTTC.

The rearrangement uses TRBV18 and TRBJ1-4, with 7 bases aligning to TRBD1. V trimming: 6 bases; J trimming: 5 bases; junction bases outside the gene matches: 18. CDR1 is KGHSH, CDR2 LQKENI, per germline. There are 18 residues in the CDR3. CDR3 DNA: TGTGCCAGCTCCATGACAGGGAACGCGGTATCTATGAATGAAAAACTGTTTTTT. Its translation: CASSMTGNAVSMNEKLFF. The whole variable domain, filled in from reference TRBV18 and TRBJ1-4, reads NAGVMQNPRHLVRRRGQEARLRCSPMKGHSHVYWYRQLPEEGLKFMVYLQKENIIDESGMPKERFSAEFPKEGPSILRIQQVVRGDSAAYFCASSMTGNAVSMNEKLFFGSGTQLSVL.

The chain employs TRBV4-2 and TRBJ2-3; 8 bases align to TRBD1. The CDR3 loop spans 15 amino acids. Per the germline V gene, CDR1 is LGHNA and CDR2 is YNFKEQ. The junction had 10 bases not matched to a gene; V was cut back by 4 bases and J by 7 bases. CDR3 sequence: CASSREVTGGNTQYF. The CDR3 DNA follows: TGTGCCAGCAGCCGAGAAGTAACAGGGGGAAATACGCAGTATTTT.

The rearrangement links TRBV15 to TRBJ1-2; 11 bases fit TRBD1. CDR3 length: 15 residues. CDR1 is LNHNV and CDR2 is YYDKDF in the germline V gene (reference sequence). V shed 5 bases and J 1 base; nucleotides not matched to a gene: 3. Here the CDR3 reads CATSGDRGSNYGYTF. The DNA of the CDR3 is TGTGCCACCAGCGGGGACAGGGGGAGTAACTATGGCTACACCTTC.

To note about this clone: Other DNA variants within this sample encode the same CDR3. The V gene is TRBV4-1, the J gene TRBJ2-7, with TRBD2 as a possible D gene (7 bases). CDR1 and CDR2 (germline): MGHRA, YSYEKL. V lost 1 base and J lost 2, with 9 bases in between. The CDR3 is 14 residues long. Here the CDR3 DNA reads TGCGCCAGCAGCCAAGGAGGGGGGGCCTACGAGCAGTACTTC. Protein product: CASSQGGGAYEQYF.